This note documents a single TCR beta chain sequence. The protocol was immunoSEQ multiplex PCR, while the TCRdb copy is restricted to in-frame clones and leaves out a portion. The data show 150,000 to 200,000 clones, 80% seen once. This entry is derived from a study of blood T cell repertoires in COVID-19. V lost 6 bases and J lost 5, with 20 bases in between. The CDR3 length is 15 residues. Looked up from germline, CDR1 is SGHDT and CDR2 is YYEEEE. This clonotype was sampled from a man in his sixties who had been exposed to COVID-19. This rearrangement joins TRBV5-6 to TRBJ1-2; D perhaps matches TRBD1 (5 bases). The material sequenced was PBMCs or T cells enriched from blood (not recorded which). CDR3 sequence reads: CASNIRHRYGYGYTF. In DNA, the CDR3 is TGTGCCAGCAACATAAGGCACAGGTATGGGTATGGCTACACCTTC.